This TCR beta chain was retrieved from a study of control samples from healthy donors and cancer patients. This table comes from immunoSEQ multiplex PCR, and its TCRdb copy is limited to in-frame clones, with some not included. The sample carries some 120,000 clones, about 93% recorded once. Germline lookup yields CDR1 SGHAT and CDR2 FQNNGV. The CDR3 covers 15 residues. V lost 6 bases, J lost 1 base, and 16 bases lay in between. The sequence was obtained from a man aged 25-45 years in good health. This rearrangement joins TRBV11-2 to TRBJ2-7; weak D call: TRBD2 (5 bases). Material for sequencing was blood. The CDR3 region has the DNA TGTGCCAGCAGATTATCTCGGGGAGAGTCCTACGAGCAGTACTTC. Translating gives CASRLSRGESYEQYF. The variable domain in full, with the rest retrieved from reference TRBV11-2 and TRBJ2-7, is EAGVAQSPRYKIIEKRQSVAFWCNPISGHATLYWYQQILGQGPKLLIQFQNNGVVDDSQLPKDRFSAERLKGVDSTLKIQPAKLEDSAVYLCASRLSRGESYEQYFGPGTRLTVT.